The present entry profiles one TCR beta chain with its context. This entry is derived from a study of blood T cell repertoires in COVID-19. About the study: T cells, B-cell-depleted T cells, or PBMCs provided the cDNA or gDNA that served as material.

The V gene lost 0 bases and the J gene lost 0 bases, with 6 bases spanning the gap. Per germline, CDR1 SGHRS and CDR2 YFSETQ. The CDR3 totals 14 residues. Profiled with immunoSEQ multiplex PCR; TCRdb holds only in-frame clones, not every one. This sample yields about 94,000 clones, of which 75% to 90% are seen a single time; under 25% belongs to the top ten. The source material was peripheral blood. The chain links TRBV5-1 to TRBJ1-1; D ambiguous. The sequence came from a woman older than 75 with acute or convalescent COVID-19. For the CDR3, the DNA is TGCGCCAGCAGCTTGGCTGTATTGAACACTGAAGCTTTCTTT. Residues: CASSLAVLNTEAFF.